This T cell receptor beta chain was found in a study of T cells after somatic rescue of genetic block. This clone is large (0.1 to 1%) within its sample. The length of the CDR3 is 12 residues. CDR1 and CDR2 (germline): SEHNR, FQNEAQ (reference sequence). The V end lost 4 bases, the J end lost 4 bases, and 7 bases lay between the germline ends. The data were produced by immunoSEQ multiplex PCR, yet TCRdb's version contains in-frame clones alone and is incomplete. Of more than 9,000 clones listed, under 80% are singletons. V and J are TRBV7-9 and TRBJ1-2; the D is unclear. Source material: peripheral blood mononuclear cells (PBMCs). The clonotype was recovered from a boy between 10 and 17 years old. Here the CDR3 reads CASSSALYGYTF. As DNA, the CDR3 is TGTGCCAGCAGCTCGGCCCTCTATGGCTACACCTTC.